This T cell receptor (beta chain) is from a study of blood T cell repertoires in COVID-19. On the study more broadly: COVID-19 samples from acute and convalescent phases originated in the United States, Italy and Spain.

From germline, CDR1 is MNHNY and CDR2 SVGAGI (reference sequence). Trimming shortened V by 5 bases and J by 4 bases, and 9 bases separated the two germline ends. This CDR3 has 13 residues. Original analysis: Amplified reference gene primers provided the basis for estimating nucleated cell counts. Method: immunoSEQ multiplex PCR; TCRdb's copy keeps in-frame clones and lacks some. That table furnishes V, J and clone size, whereas the DNA furnished D and trimming. The sample lists 30,000 to 40,000 clones; about four fifths were seen once. V usage is TRBV6-6 and J usage is TRBJ1-5; D gene ambiguous. The sequence was obtained from a man between 45 and 60 years old with acute or convalescent COVID-19. Sequenced: peripheral blood. In nucleotides, the CDR3 is TGTGCCAGCAGTCGATCGAGGAATCAGCCCCAGCATTTT. It yields the protein CASSRSRNQPQHF.